The rows below give T cell receptor beta chains drawn from one sample of a study of CD8+ T cells in alopecia areata. The table came from immunoSEQ multiplex PCR; TCRdb's copy has only in-frame clones and leaves some out. Of some 190,000 clones listed, more than 50% are singletons. Here the sequenced sample was CD4+ T cells sorted from blood, taken at week 24, from a patient treated with tofacitinib. The receptors here all came from a human donor with alopecia areata. The CDR3 runs from the conserved cysteine through the conserved F or W. A D gene is named only where the DNA matches it firmly. For some rows the clone size is stated as once, few or many, or as a class when expanded; others skip it.

CDR3 protein,CDR3 DNA,clone size,V gene,D gene,J gene
CASSLDGTSDREQFF,TGTGCCAGCAGCTTAGACGGGACTAGCGACAGAGAGCAGTTCTTC,.,TRBV7-6,TRBD2,TRBJ2-1
CASSATGTEKAFF,TGTGCCAGCAGTGCAACCGGGACAGAGAAAGCTTTCTTT,.,TRBV25-1,TRBD1,TRBJ1-1
CSVENVGAYNEQFF,TGCAGCGTTGAGAACGTGGGGGCCTACAATGAGCAGTTCTTC,.,TRBV29-1,.,TRBJ2-1
CASSPTSTDTQYF,TGTGCCAGCAGCCCTACGAGCACAGATACGCAGTATTTT,.,TRBV7-8,.,TRBJ2-3
CASSPGDLNTEAFF,TGTGCCAGCTCACCCGGGGATTTGAACACTGAAGCTTTCTTT,.,TRBV18,.,TRBJ1-1
CAWSQAPAFEAFF,TGTGCCTGGAGTCAAGCGCCGGCATTTGAAGCTTTCTTT,.,TRBV30,.,TRBJ1-1
CSYSRGGEKLFF,TGCAGCTATAGTAGGGGGGGCGAGAAACTGTTTTTT,.,TRBV29-1,.,TRBJ1-4
CASSYPGQGANEAFF,TGTGCCAGCAGTTATCCCGGACAGGGGGCGAATGAAGCTTTCTTT,.,TRBV6-6,TRBD1,TRBJ1-1
CATSSSGLTEPQHF,TGTGCCACCAGCAGTTCCGGGCTCACCGAGCCCCAGCATTTT,.,TRBV15,.,TRBJ1-5
CSVEIPPGKDTQYF,TGCAGCGTTGAAATACCACCGGGGAAAGATACGCAGTATTTT,.,TRBV29-1,.,TRBJ2-3
CASSVEPRNDYEQYF,TGTGCCAGCAGCGTAGAGCCTAGAAATGACTACGAGCAGTACTTC,.,TRBV9,.,TRBJ2-7
CSVGNRGLGYTF,TGCAGCGTGGGTAACAGGGGGCTAGGCTACACCTTC,.,TRBV29-1,TRBD1,TRBJ1-2
CASSVTGMNTEAFF,TGTGCCAGCAGCGTGACAGGGATGAACACTGAAGCTTTCTTT,.,TRBV9,TRBD1,TRBJ1-1
CATSGQQGVRQPQHF,TGTGCCACCAGCGGACAACAGGGGGTGCGTCAGCCCCAGCATTTT,.,TRBV15,TRBD1,TRBJ1-5
CASSEEWNTGELFF,TGTGCCAGCAGTGAAGAGTGGAACACCGGGGAGCTGTTTTTT,.,TRBV6-1,.,TRBJ2-2
CSVDKRTRETQYF,TGCAGCGTTGATAAGCGGACTAGGGAGACCCAGTACTTC,.,TRBV29-1,TRBD2,TRBJ2-5
CATSEVGTDTQYF,TGTGCCACCAGTGAGGTTGGCACAGATACGCAGTATTTT,few,TRBV15,.,TRBJ2-3
CAWTSGTDTQYF,TGTGCCTGGACTAGCGGCACAGATACGCAGTATTTT,.,TRBV30,.,TRBJ2-3
CASSTEGLEKLFF,TGCGCCAGCAGCACAGAGGGCCTTGAAAAACTGTTTTTT,.,TRBV5-1,.,TRBJ1-4
CASSPRTGGYEQYF,TGTGCCAGCAGTCCCCGGACAGGGGGCTACGAGCAGTACTTC,.,TRBV27,TRBD1,TRBJ2-7
CASSVVMGQQFF,TGTGCCAGCAGCGTAGTCATGGGCCAGCAGTTCTTC,.,TRBV9,.,TRBJ2-1
CASGDRSTDTQYF,TGTGCCAGCGGCGACAGGAGCACAGATACGCAGTATTTT,once,TRBV9,.,TRBJ2-3
CSVDRPGLDEQYF,TGCAGCGTTGACCGCCCAGGGCTTGACGAGCAGTACTTC,few,TRBV29-1,.,TRBJ2-7
CASSDSRGGPDTQYF,TGTGCCAGCAGTGACTCTCGGGGGGGCCCAGATACGCAGTATTTT,few,TRBV6-4,TRBD2,TRBJ2-3
CASGSPPGQGTNEQFF,TGTGCTAGTGGTTCGCCCCCGGGACAGGGAACCAATGAGCAGTTCTTC,few,TRBV12-5,TRBD1,TRBJ2-1
CASSPGLAGGTYEQYF,TGTGCCAGCAGCCCGGGGTTAGCGGGGGGGACCTACGAGCAGTACTTC,.,TRBV5-4,TRBD2,TRBJ2-7
CASSLAAGTNYGYTF,TGTGCCAGCAGTTTAGCGGCTGGGACGAACTATGGCTACACCTTC,.,TRBV28,.,TRBJ1-2
CASSLGQGRGYTF,TGTGCCAGCAGTTTAGGGCAGGGTCGCGGCTACACCTTC,.,TRBV27,.,TRBJ1-2
CASSQQGDRAYEQYF,TGTGCCAGCAGCCAACAGGGGGACAGGGCCTACGAGCAGTACTTC,.,TRBV2,TRBD1,TRBJ2-7
CASSQDFGRGPDTQYF,TGCGCCAGCAGCCAAGATTTTGGGCGGGGCCCGGATACGCAGTATTTT,few,TRBV4-3,.,TRBJ2-3
CASGPRVPNTEAFF,TGTGCCAGCGGCCCCCGGGTACCGAACACTGAAGCTTTCTTT,once,TRBV25-1,.,TRBJ1-1
CASSLREKLFF,TGTGCCAGCAGTTTACGTGAAAAACTGTTTTTT,.,TRBV28,.,TRBJ1-4
CSAGGGGQGLYEQYF,TGCAGCGCAGGGGGGGGTGGACAGGGGCTGTACGAGCAGTACTTC,.,TRBV29-1,TRBD1,TRBJ2-7
CASSTGGATVTQYF,TGTGCCAGCAGCACCGGGGGGGCCACGGTTACGCAGTATTTT,.,TRBV7-6,TRBD2,TRBJ2-3
CASSILYQPQHF,TGTGCCAGTAGTATCCTTTATCAGCCCCAGCATTTT,.,TRBV19,.,TRBJ1-5
CASMAGNQETQYF,TGTGCCAGCATGGCAGGGAATCAAGAGACCCAGTACTTC,.,TRBV7-2,.,TRBJ2-5
CASSSRNTEAFF,TGTGCCAGCAGTTCTAGGAACACTGAAGCTTTCTTT,.,TRBV6-5,.,TRBJ1-1
CASSSRAVSYNEQFF,TGTGCCAGCAGCAGCAGGGCTGTCTCCTACAATGAGCAGTTCTTC,.,TRBV9,.,TRBJ2-1
CSVGATGYLWQPQHF,TGCAGCGTTGGGGCGACAGGGTATCTTTGGCAGCCCCAGCATTTT,once,TRBV29-1,TRBD1,TRBJ1-5
CSVGDYNYGYTF,TGCAGCGTTGGGGATTATAACTATGGCTACACCTTC,.,TRBV29-1,.,TRBJ1-2
CASSLKENTEAFF,TGCGCCAGCAGCTTGAAAGAGAACACTGAAGCTTTCTTT,few,TRBV5-1,.,TRBJ1-1
CALRMGVTETQYF,TGTGCGCTTCGTATGGGGGTCACCGAGACCCAGTACTTC,.,TRBV30,.,TRBJ2-5
CASSPPVQGQTQYF,TGTGCCAGCTCACCACCGGTCCAGGGGCAGACCCAGTACTTC,.,TRBV18,.,TRBJ2-5
CASSELSAYNEQFF,TGTGCCAGCAGTGAATTGTCGGCATACAATGAGCAGTTCTTC,.,TRBV6-1,.,TRBJ2-1
CASRSGTSGGPYNEQFF,TGTGCCAGCAGGTCAGGGACTAGCGGGGGCCCGTACAATGAGCAGTTCTTC,few,TRBV7-2,TRBD2,TRBJ2-1
CSVHRGQVNTEAFF,TGCAGCGTCCACAGGGGGCAGGTGAACACTGAAGCTTTCTTT,.,TRBV29-1,TRBD1,TRBJ1-1
CASSWSRSSTDTQYF,TGCGCCAGCAGCTGGAGCCGTTCTAGCACAGATACGCAGTATTTT,.,TRBV5-1,.,TRBJ2-3
CSARDGALRYF,TGCAGTGCTAGAGATGGGGCCCTTCGGTACTTC,few,TRBV20-1,.,TRBJ2-4